This T cell receptor (beta chain) was profiled in a study of T cells in Graves' hyperthyroidism and ophthalmopathy. This clonotype was found many times. The trim removed 1 base at V and 8 bases at J, leaving 11 bases unmatched. The CDR3 spans 16 residues. Germline V gene data show CDR1 as SGHVS and CDR2 as FQNEAQ. From RNA transcripts, TCR beta CDR3 regions were amplified. An initial round of RT-PCR targeting the TCR CDR3 relied on the HTBI primer set. TCRdb called the multiplex PCR reads again in MiXCR, with one record for every CDR3 protein. The repertoire holds about 840,000 distinct CDR3 sequences, with 35% to 45% as singletons.

The material sequenced was blood. The TCR originated in a young man with Graves' hyperthyroidism. J is TRBJ1-2 and V is TRBV7-8; 9 bases map to TRBD1. CDR3 region: CASSLGPGQGRSGYTF. The CDR3 nucleotides are TGTGCCAGCAGCTTAGGGCCGGGACAGGGACGGTCCGGCTACACCTTC.